The 25 T cell receptor beta chains below all came from one sample that was sequenced in a study of shared clonotypes between healthy human individuals. Sequenced by immunoSEQ multiplex PCR; TCRdb stores in-frame clones only, minus some. The table records approximately 2,300,000 clones, around 90% of them present only once. Sequencing was performed on naive CD4+ T cells from PBMCs. Regarding subset: CD45RA+ positively selected. The receptors were sampled from a man younger than 35 in good health. Some clones in this sample may be carry-over from other donors' samples.

The chain links TRBV5-6 to TRBJ2-5, with 8 bases identical to TRBD2. This CDR3 is built from 13 residues. V shed 3 bases and J 5 bases; nucleotides not matched to a gene: 3. CDR1 and CDR2 from the germline V gene are SGHDT and YYEEEE. The CDR3: CASSSGGDETQYF. CDR3 in DNA: TGTGCCAGCAGCTCCGGGGGGGACGAGACCCAGTACTTC.

The chain combines TRBV5-1 with TRBJ1-2, with D possibly TRBD1 on 5 matching bases. This CDR3 contains 12 residues. Trimming removed 0 bases from V and 8 bases from J, with 8 bases in between. Germline CDR1 and CDR2: SGHRS and YFSETQ. The CDR3 spells CASSLVGDGYTF. DNA of the CDR3: TGCGCCAGCAGCTTGGTGGGGGACGGCTACACCTTC. The full variable domain, in which reference TRBV5-1 and TRBJ1-2 provide the parts outside the CDR3, is KAGVTQTPRYLIKTRGQQVTLSCSPISGHRSVSWYQQTPGQGLQFLFEYFSETQRNKGNFPGRFSGRQFSNSRSEMNVSTLELGDSALYLCASSLVGDGYTFGSGTRLTVV.

Note on this clone: The sample has other DNA sequences that encode this CDR3 too. The chain uses TRBV7-6 and TRBJ2-5, with D possibly being TRBD2 (5 bases). The CDR3 is 14 amino acids. Germline-derived CDR1 and CDR2 are SGHVS and FNYEAQ. Trimming removed 5 bases at V and 4 bases at J, with 14 bases between. CDR3 coding DNA: TGTGCCAGCAGCCCTAGGGAGTACCTAGAGACCCAGTACTTC. It specifies CASSPREYLETQYF. The variable domain in full, completed from reference TRBV7-6 and TRBJ2-5, reads GAGVSQSPRYKVTKRGQDVALRCDPISGHVSLYWYRQALGQGPEFLTYFNYEAQQDKSGLPNDRFSAERPEGSISTLTIQRTEQRDSAMYRCASSPREYLETQYFGPGTRLLVL.

The V and J genes are TRBV4-3 and TRBJ1-1; no definite D call. The CDR3 totals 15 residues. Germline loops: CDR1 LGHNA, CDR2 YSLEER. V was cut by 4 bases and J by 2 bases, with 14 bases left in between. The CDR3 nucleotides are TGCGCCAGCAGCCCCTCGGGCCGGGGAAACACTGAAGCTTTCTTT. Its translation: CASSPSGRGNTEAFF.

The DNA of the CDR3 is TGTGCCAGCAACGGACAGGGCGTAAGGACCGGGGAGCTGTTTTTT. This gives the protein CASNGQGVRTGELFF. The genes are TRBV2 and TRBJ2-2, with TRBD1 identical over 8 bases. This CDR3 is 15 amino acids long. The germline V gene encodes CDR1 SNHLY and CDR2 FYNNEI. J lost 5 bases, V lost 7 bases, and 9 bases had no gene match.

The V gene is TRBV29-1, the J gene TRBJ1-1, with D possibly matching TRBD1 (6 bases). V gave up 4 bases and J gave up 1 base, with 10 bases separating them. Germline V gene lookup returns CDR1 SQVTM and CDR2 ANQGSEA. CDR3 length: 13 residues. The CDR3 protein is CSVAEQGNTEAFF. The CDR3 region has the DNA TGCAGCGTTGCCGAACAGGGGAACACTGAAGCTTTCTTT.

The chain employs TRBV28 and TRBJ2-7; TRBD1 might be the D (5 bases). The V end was cut by 7 bases, the J end by 1 base, with 14 bases between. The CDR3 contains 14 residues. Germline CDR1 is MDHEN and CDR2 is SYDVKM. This chain's CDR3 is CASTFRVTSYEQYF. The CDR3 coding sequence is TGTGCCAGCACCTTCAGGGTAACGTCCTACGAGCAGTACTTC.

This chain connects TRBV7-9 to TRBJ2-2, with 15 bases lining up with TRBD2. Germline V gives CDR1 SEHNR, CDR2 FQNEAQ (reference sequence). The CDR3 extends over 16 amino acids. Trimming at V came to 4 bases and at J to 6 bases, leaving 3 bases not matched to a gene. CDR3 DNA: TGTGCCAGCAGCTCCCGGACTAGCGGGAGGGCCGGGGAGCTGTTTTTT. Translating it yields CASSSRTSGRAGELFF. Filled out from reference TRBV7-9 and TRBJ2-2, the complete variable domain reads DTGVSQNPRHKITKRGQNVTFRCDPISEHNRLYWYRQTLGQGPEFLTYFQNEAQLEKSRLLSDRFSAERPKGSFSTLEIQRTEQGDSAMYLCASSSRTSGRAGELFFGEGSRLTVL.

J is TRBJ2-7 and V is TRBV11-2; D remains unclear. The CDR3 has 14 residues. Trimming pared 3 bases from V and 3 bases from J, leaving 12 bases between. The germline CDR1 and CDR2 sequences are SGHAT and FQNNGV. This CDR3 is CASSFATGIYEQYF. The CDR3 DNA reads as TGTGCCAGCAGCTTCGCGACTGGGATCTACGAGCAGTACTTC.

The rearrangement joins TRBV2 to TRBJ2-1; 8 bases are a match to TRBD2. The V segment lost 6 bases and the J segment 8 bases; nucleotides outside the gene matches: 12. The CDR3 sequence is 15 residues long. Germline lookup yields CDR1 SNHLY and CDR2 FYNNEI. CDR3 sequence (DNA): TGTGCCAGCAGGGACTACAAAAGCGGGAGCGATGAGCAGTTCTTC. Residues: CASRDYKSGSDEQFF.

The J gene is TRBJ1-5, the V gene TRBV28; 12 positions agree with TRBD1. Germline loops: CDR1 MDHEN, CDR2 SYDVKM. V dropped 5 bases and J dropped 2; count of bases not matched to a gene: 7. This CDR3 has 17 amino acids. CDR3 in amino acids: CASSAGDRGHGNQPQHF. The CDR3 nucleotides read TGTGCCAGCAGTGCCGGGGACAGGGGGCACGGCAATCAGCCCCAGCATTTT.

The chain has TRBV11-3 and TRBJ2-1; TRBD2 aligns across 14 bases. J lost 8 bases, V lost 8 bases, and 8 bases had no gene match. The CDR3 totals 15 residues. From germline, CDR1 is SGHNT and CDR2 YENEEA. The CDR3 nucleotides read TGTGCCAGCTCGACGGGACTAGCGGGAGTAGATGAGCAGTTCTTC. Translating gives CASSTGLAGVDEQFF. Together with reference TRBV11-3 and TRBJ2-1, the CDR3 gives the full variable domain: EAGVVQSPRYKIIEKKQPVAFWCNPISGHNTLYWYLQNLGQGPELLIRYENEEAVDDSQLPKDRFSAERLKGVDSTLKIQPAELGDSAVYLCASSTGLAGVDEQFFGPGTRLTVL.

The V and J genes are TRBV11-2 and TRBJ1-1, with 8 bases aligning to TRBD1. The CDR3 is 17 residues long. Germline V gene sequence: CDR1 SGHAT, CDR2 FQNNGV. Losses at the gene ends were 0 bases for V and 1 base for J; bases not matched to a gene: 7. CDR3 in amino acids: CASSLDRGPWSNTEAFF. CDR3 DNA: TGTGCCAGCAGCTTAGACAGGGGGCCGTGGTCGAACACTGAAGCTTTCTTT.

The chain has TRBV18 and TRBJ2-7; D ambiguous. The CDR3 runs to 14 residues. Deletions cut 5 bases from V and 5 bases from J, with 16 bases between. Germline-derived CDR1 and CDR2 are KGHSH and LQKENI. CDR3 loop: CASSGDILGNEQYF. CDR3 nucleotides: TGTGCCAGCTCAGGTGACATCCTTGGTAACGAGCAGTACTTC.

In regard to this clone: Additional DNA sequences in this sample encode the identical CDR3. CDR3 region: CASSVGSGDYGYTF. The CDR3 coding sequence is TGTGCCAGCAGCGTAGGTTCAGGGGACTATGGCTACACCTTC. The chain combines TRBV9 with TRBJ1-2; tentatively, D is TRBD1 (6 bases). The CDR3 covers 14 residues. With 0 bases removed from V and 3 bases from J, the gap between germline ends came to 9 bases. Looked up from germline, CDR1 is SGDLS and CDR2 is YYNGEE.

V usage is TRBV9 and J usage is TRBJ2-2; 11 positions agree with TRBD2. V shed 4 bases, J shed 4 bases, and the junction held 3 bases outside the gene matches. In germline, CDR1 is SGDLS, CDR2 YYNGEE. This CDR3 is built from 15 residues. DNA of the CDR3: TGTGCCAGCAGCAAGACTAGCGGGGTCACCGGGGAGCTGTTTTTT. Protein sequence: CASSKTSGVTGELFF.

This chain connects TRBV5-4 to TRBJ2-4, with 9 bases matching TRBD1. CDR3 size: 19 residues. V shed 3 bases and J 2 bases; nucleotides not matched to a gene: 15. Germline V gene sequence: CDR1 SGHNT, CDR2 YYREEE (reference sequence). CDR3 sequence (DNA): TGTGCCAGCAGCTCTACCCCCCGACAGGGGGGGATAACCAAAAACATTCAGTACTTC. Protein: CASSSTPRQGGITKNIQYF.

A note on this clone: At the DNA level, this CDR3 is encoded by other sequences in the same sample as well. The chain is built from TRBV9 and TRBJ1-1; no clear D gene. CDR3 length: 13 residues. Germline CDR1 and CDR2: SGDLS and YYNGEE. V was cut by 0 bases and J by 3 bases, with 6 bases left in between. CDR3 bases: TGTGCCAGCAGCGTAGGCCGGGACACTGAAGCTTTCTTT. Translating gives CASSVGRDTEAFF.

This clone was seen just once. The chain is built from TRBV4-1 and TRBJ2-5; D call uncertain. V gave up 4 bases and J gave up 1 base, with 13 bases separating them. Germline CDR1 is MGHRA and CDR2 is YSYEKL. The CDR3 runs to 15 residues. The CDR3 spells CASSRIGLPQETQYF. The CDR3 DNA follows: TGCGCCAGCAGCCGGATTGGGCTACCCCAAGAGACCCAGTACTTC.

V usage is TRBV9 and J usage is TRBJ2-3, with D possibly being TRBD1 or TRBD2 (5 bases each). Germline CDR1 and CDR2: SGDLS and YYNGEE. The V end lost 3 bases, the J end lost 2 bases, and 13 bases lay between the germline ends. This CDR3 is 15 amino acids long. CDR3 sequence: CASSGPRDLTDTQYF. In DNA form, the CDR3 reads TGTGCCAGCAGCGGACCCCGGGACCTCACAGATACGCAGTATTTT.

The count of this clone is one. The chain carries TRBV28 and TRBJ1-6; D is undetermined. This CDR3 has 16 amino acids. In germline, CDR1 is MDHEN, CDR2 SYDVKM. V was trimmed by 5 bases and J by 7 bases, leaving 18 bases between them. The chain's CDR3 is CASSRGPTATNSPLHF. In DNA, the CDR3 is TGTGCCAGCAGTCGTGGCCCGACCGCCACCAATTCACCCCTCCACTTT.

The rearrangement joins TRBV10-3 to TRBJ1-5, with TRBD1 identical over 10 bases. CDR3 size: 15 residues. The germline V gene encodes CDR1 ENHRY and CDR2 SYGVKD. The V gene end was trimmed by 4 bases and the J gene end by 1 base; junction bases not matched to a gene: 1. The CDR3 sequence: CAISGGQGSNQPQHF. The CDR3 nucleotides read TGTGCCATCAGTGGGGGACAGGGGAGCAATCAGCCCCAGCATTTT.

This clone appeared a single time. The CDR3 DNA sequence: TGTGCCAGCTCACCGGCGGGCAGCCGCTACAATGAGCAGTTCTTC. This encodes CASSPAGSRYNEQFF. V and J are TRBV18 and TRBJ2-1; a weak D match, TRBD2 (5 bases). The V and J ends lost 3 bases and 3 bases respectively, with 12 bases between them. The CDR3 loop spans 15 amino acids. The germline V gene has CDR1 KGHSH and CDR2 LQKENI. The variable domain in full, with the rest retrieved from reference TRBV18 and TRBJ2-1, is NAGVMQNPRHLVRRRGQEARLRCSPMKGHSHVYWYRQLPEEGLKFMVYLQKENIIDESGMPKERFSAEFPKEGPSILRIQQVVRGDSAAYFCASSPAGSRYNEQFFGPGTRLTVL.

This clone was seen once. Other DNA sequences in this sample translate to the same CDR3. The chain couples TRBV28 to TRBJ2-7; no definite D call. The V and J ends lost 2 bases and 5 bases respectively, with 4 bases between them. Germline CDR1 MDHEN, CDR2 SYDVKM. There are 11 residues in the CDR3. The CDR3 DNA is TGTGCCAGCAGTTTACGGCACGAGCAGTACTTC. Its translation is CASSLRHEQYF.

For this clone: Other DNA sequences of this sample code for an identical CDR3. The chain uses TRBV30 and TRBJ2-5; TRBD1 is a possible D gene (6 bases). The CDR3 is 11 residues long. V lost 7 bases to trimming and J lost 1 base, with 7 bases between them. Per germline, CDR1 GTSNPN and CDR2 SVGIG (reference sequence). CDR3 amino acids: CASRGQETQYF. The CDR3 nucleotides read TGTGCCTCCAGGGGCCAAGAGACCCAGTACTTC.